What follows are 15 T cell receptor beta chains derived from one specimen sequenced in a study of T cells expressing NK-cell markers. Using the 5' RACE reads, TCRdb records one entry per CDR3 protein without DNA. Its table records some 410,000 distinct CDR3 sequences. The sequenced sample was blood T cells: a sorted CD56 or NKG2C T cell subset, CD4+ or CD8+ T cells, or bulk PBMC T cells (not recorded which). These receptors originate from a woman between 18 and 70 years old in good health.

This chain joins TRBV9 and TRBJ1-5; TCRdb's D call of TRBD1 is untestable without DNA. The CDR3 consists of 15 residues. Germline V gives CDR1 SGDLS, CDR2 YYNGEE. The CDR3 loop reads CASSGGTASNQPQHF.

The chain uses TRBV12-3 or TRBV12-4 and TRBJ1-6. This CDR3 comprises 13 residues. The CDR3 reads CASSSWENSPLHF.

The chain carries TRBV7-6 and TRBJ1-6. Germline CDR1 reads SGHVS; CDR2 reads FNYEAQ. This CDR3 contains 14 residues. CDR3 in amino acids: CASSLKAYNSPLHF.

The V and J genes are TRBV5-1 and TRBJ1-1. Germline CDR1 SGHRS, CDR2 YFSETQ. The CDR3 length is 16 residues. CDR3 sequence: CASSLVGFRMNTEAFF.

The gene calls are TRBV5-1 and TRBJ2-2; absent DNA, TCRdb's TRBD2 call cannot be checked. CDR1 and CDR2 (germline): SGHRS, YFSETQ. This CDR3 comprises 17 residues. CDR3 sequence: CASSLLTGGGNTGELFF.

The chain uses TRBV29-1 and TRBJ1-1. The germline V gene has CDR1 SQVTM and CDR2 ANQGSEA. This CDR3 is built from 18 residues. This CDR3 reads CSVDGLGTGQGGYTEAFF.

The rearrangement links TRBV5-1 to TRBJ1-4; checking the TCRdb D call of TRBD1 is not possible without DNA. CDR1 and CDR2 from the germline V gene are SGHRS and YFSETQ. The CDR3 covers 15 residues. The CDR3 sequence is CASSFGDATNEKLFF.

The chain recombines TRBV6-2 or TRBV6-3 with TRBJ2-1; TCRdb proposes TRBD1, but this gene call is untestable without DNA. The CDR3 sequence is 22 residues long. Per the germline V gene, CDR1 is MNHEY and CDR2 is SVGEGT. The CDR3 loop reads CASRGTGARYSTSGSSYNEQFF.

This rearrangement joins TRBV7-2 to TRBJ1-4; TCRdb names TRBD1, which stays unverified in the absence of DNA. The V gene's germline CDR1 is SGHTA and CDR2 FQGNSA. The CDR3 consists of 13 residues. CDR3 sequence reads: CASSLNRVEKLFF. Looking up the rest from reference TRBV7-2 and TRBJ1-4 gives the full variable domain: GAGVSQSPSNKVTEKGKDVELRCDPISGHTALYWYRQSLGQGLEFLIYFQGNSAPDKSGLPSDRFSAERTGGSVSTLTIQRTQQEDSAVYLCASSLNRVEKLFFGSGTQLSVL.

The CDR3 sequence: CASSPRWESGDQPQHF. The genes are TRBV6-1 and TRBJ1-5. CDR1 is MNHNS and CDR2 is SASEGT in the germline V gene. The CDR3 has 16 amino acids.

Here the CDR3 reads CASSHGRGLVPVEQFF. The chain uses TRBV4-2 and TRBJ2-1; TCRdb's D call of TRBD2 is untestable without DNA. This CDR3 region has 16 residues. The germline CDR1 and CDR2 sequences are LGHNA and YNFKEQ.

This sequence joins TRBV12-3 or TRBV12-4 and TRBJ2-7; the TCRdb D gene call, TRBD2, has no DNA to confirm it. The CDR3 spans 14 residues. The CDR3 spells CASSLGGSGSEQYF.

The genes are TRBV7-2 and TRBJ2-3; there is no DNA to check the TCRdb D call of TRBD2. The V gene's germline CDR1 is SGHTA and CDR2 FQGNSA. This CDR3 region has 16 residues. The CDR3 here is CAGSGLAGIVTDTQYF.

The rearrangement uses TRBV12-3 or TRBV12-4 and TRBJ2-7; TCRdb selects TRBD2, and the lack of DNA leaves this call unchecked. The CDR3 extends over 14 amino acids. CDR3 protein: CASSLLEGAYEQYF.

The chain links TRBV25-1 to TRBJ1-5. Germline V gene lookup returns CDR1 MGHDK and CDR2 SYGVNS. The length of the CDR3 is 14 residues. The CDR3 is CASSEGGRNQPQHF. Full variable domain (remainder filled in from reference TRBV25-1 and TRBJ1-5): EADIYQTPRYLVIGTGKKITLECSQTMGHDKMYWYQQDPGMELHLIHYSYGVNSTEKGDLSSESTVSRIRTEHFPLTLESARPSHTSQYLCASSEGGRNQPQHFGDGTRLSIL.